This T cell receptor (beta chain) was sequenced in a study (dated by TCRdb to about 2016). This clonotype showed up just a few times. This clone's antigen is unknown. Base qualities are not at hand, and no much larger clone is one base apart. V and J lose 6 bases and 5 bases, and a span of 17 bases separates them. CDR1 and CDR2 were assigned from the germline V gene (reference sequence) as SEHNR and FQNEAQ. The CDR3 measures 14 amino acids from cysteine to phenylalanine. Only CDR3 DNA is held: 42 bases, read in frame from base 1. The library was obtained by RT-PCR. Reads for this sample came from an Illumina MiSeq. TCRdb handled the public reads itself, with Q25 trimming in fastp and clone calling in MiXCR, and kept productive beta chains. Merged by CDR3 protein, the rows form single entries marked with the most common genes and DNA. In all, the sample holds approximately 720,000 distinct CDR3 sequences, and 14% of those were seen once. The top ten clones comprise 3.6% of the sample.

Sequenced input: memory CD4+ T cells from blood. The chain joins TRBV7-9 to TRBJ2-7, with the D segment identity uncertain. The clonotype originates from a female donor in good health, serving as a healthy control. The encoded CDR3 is CASRIDLSDHEQYF. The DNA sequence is TGTGCCAGCAGAATAGATTTAAGCGACCACGAGCAGTACTTC. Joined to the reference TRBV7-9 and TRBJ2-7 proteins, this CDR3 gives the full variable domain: DTGVSQNPRHKITKRGQNVTFRCDPISEHNRLYWYRQTLGQGPEFLTYFQNEAQLEKSRLLSDRFSAERPKGSFSTLEIQRTEQGDSAMYLCASRIDLSDHEQYFGPGTRLTVT.